This entry lists 18 T cell receptor beta chains sequenced from one sample in a study of blood T cell repertoires in COVID-19. Data came from immunoSEQ multiplex PCR; TCRdb stores just in-frame clones and leaves some out. Of about 56,000 clones in the sample, around 90% are singletons; the top ten hold around 20%. Sequences were obtained from peripheral blood. The receptors shown here come from a human donor in a cohort sampled during active COVID-19.

The chain employs TRBV6-5 and TRBJ1-6; D remains unclear. This CDR3 has 15 amino acids. The V end lost 0 bases, the J end lost 5 bases, and 8 bases lay between the germline ends. The germline V gene has CDR1 MNHEY and CDR2 SVGAGI. The CDR3 coding sequence is TGTGCCAGCAGTTACTCATCAGTGAATAATTCACCCCTCCACTTT. This encodes CASSYSSVNNSPLHF.

The gene calls are TRBV3-1 (or the pseudogene TRBV3-2) and TRBJ2-2; 9 bases are a match to TRBD2. The CDR3 contains 16 residues. The V segment lost 0 bases and the J segment 6 bases; nucleotides outside the gene matches: 5. Germline CDR1 reads LGHDT; CDR2 reads YNNKEL (reference sequence). In DNA, the CDR3 is TGTGCCAGCAGCCAAGAGGGACTAGCAGGACCCGGGGAGCTGTTTTTT. It codes for CASSQEGLAGPGELFF.

The chain uses TRBV12-5 and TRBJ2-7, with D tentatively TRBD2 (6 bases). This CDR3 has 15 amino acids. Trimming pared 0 bases from V and 1 base from J, leaving 10 bases between. In germline, CDR1 is LGHNT, CDR2 FRNRAP. The CDR3 protein is CASGLVTAGSYEQYF. The CDR3 DNA reads TGTGCTAGTGGTTTGGTCACTGCGGGATCCTACGAGCAGTACTTC.

The chain joins TRBV6-2 or TRBV6-3 to TRBJ1-5, with D perhaps TRBD1 (5 bases). The V gene lost 2 bases and the J gene lost 2 bases, with 19 bases spanning the gap. The CDR3 extends over 18 amino acids. Germline CDR1 reads MNHEY; CDR2 reads SVGEGT. CDR3 DNA sequence: TGTGCCAGCAGTTACCGGGGGACGTTGAGACGAGGCAATCAGCCCCAGCATTTT. It encodes CASSYRGTLRRGNQPQHF.

This clone was seen a handful of times. The chain employs TRBV30 and TRBJ1-4; 8 bases map to TRBD1. The CDR3 runs 15 residues. With 3 bases clipped from V and 8 bases from J, the junction kept 11 bases outside the gene matches. Germline-derived CDR1 and CDR2 are GTSNPN and SVGIG (reference sequence). CDR3 sequence reads: CAWSRPDREGEKLFF. The CDR3 DNA sequence: TGTGCCTGGAGCAGACCGGACAGGGAAGGAGAAAAACTGTTTTTT.

The V call is TRBV29-1, the J call TRBJ1-5; no firm D call. This CDR3 has 13 amino acids. Germline values: CDR1 SQVTM, CDR2 ANQGSEA. Trimming took 7 bases from V and 3 from J, leaving 13 bases between them. CDR3 in DNA: TGCAGCGCTACCCCGGGTTACAATCAGCCCCAGCATTTT. Translated, it gives CSATPGYNQPQHF. Full variable domain (rest looked up from reference TRBV29-1 and TRBJ1-5): SAVISQKPSRDICQRGTSLTIQCQVDSQVTMMFWYRQQPGQSLTLIATANQGSEATYESGFVIDKFPISRPNLTFSTLTVSNMSPEDSSIYLCSATPGYNQPQHFGDGTRLSIL.

This rearrangement joins TRBV9 to TRBJ1-6; 9 bases line up with TRBD1. The length of the CDR3 is 15 residues. CDR1 and CDR2 (germline): SGDLS, YYNGEE. Trimming removed 0 bases from V and 6 bases from J; junction bases left unmatched: 1. As DNA, the CDR3 is TGTGCCAGCAGCGTAGAGGGACAGGGTAATTCACCCCTCCACTTT. It encodes CASSVEGQGNSPLHF.

This clone appeared once. This chain links TRBV6-5 with TRBJ2-5; perhaps TRBD1 as D (6 bases). This CDR3 is 14 amino acids long. Germline lookup yields CDR1 MNHEY and CDR2 SVGAGI. The V end lost 4 bases, the J end lost 5 bases, and 14 bases lay between the germline ends. CDR3 residues: CASSFQGSGETQYF. The CDR3 DNA is TGTGCCAGCAGTTTTCAGGGGTCAGGTGAGACCCAGTACTTC.

This clone was picked up one time. The chain links TRBV4-3 to TRBJ2-1; 8 nucleotides match TRBD2. J was trimmed by 3 bases and V by 1 base; bases with no gene match: 11. CDR3 length equals 18 residues. The germline CDR1 and CDR2 sequences are LGHNA and YSLEER. The CDR3 DNA sequence: TGCGCCAGCAGCCAAGGGTCCACGGGGGGGTATATCTACAATGAGCAGTTCTTC. Encoded protein: CASSQGSTGGYIYNEQFF.

This chain connects TRBV6-5 to TRBJ1-5; D gene ambiguous. The CDR3 totals 14 residues. Germline CDR1 reads MNHEY; CDR2 reads SVGAGI. V was pared by 4 bases and J by 0 bases, with 7 bases between. The CDR3 DNA follows: TGTGCCAGCAGTTCGCAGAATAGCAATCAGCCCCAGCATTTT. Translating gives CASSSQNSNQPQHF.

The chain carries TRBV4-2 and TRBJ1-2; D is unresolved. The CDR3 runs 14 residues. Germline V gene sequence: CDR1 LGHNA, CDR2 YNFKEQ. Trimming left V 0 bases short and J 12 bases short, with 17 bases between. The CDR3 DNA is TGTGCCAGCAGCCAAGATTCCGGGAACAACTTTCACACCTTC. Translation gives CASSQDSGNNFHTF.

This sequence joins TRBV4-2 and TRBJ2-7; TRBD1 aligns across 7 bases. V dropped 8 bases and J dropped 2; count of bases not matched to a gene: 12. Germline CDR1 reads LGHNA; CDR2 reads YNFKEQ. This CDR3 contains 15 residues. CDR3: CASRRDSTLTYEQYF. DNA for the CDR3: TGTGCCAGCCGCAGGGACAGCACTCTGACCTACGAGCAGTACTTC.

The rearrangement uses TRBV19 and TRBJ2-1, with 10 bases identical to TRBD1. Germline trimming cut 1 base from V and 15 bases from J; bases unmatched to any gene: 9. The CDR3 contains 14 residues. From germline, CDR1 is LNHDA and CDR2 SQIVND (reference sequence). CDR3 region: CASSIAPGQGLGFF. The CDR3 DNA is TGTGCCAGTAGTATAGCACCGGGACAGGGGTTGGGGTTCTTC.

This sequence joins TRBV19 and TRBJ1-2; D is unresolved. This CDR3 is built from 13 residues. Trimming took 5 bases from V and 4 from J, leaving 11 bases between them. The germline gives CDR1 LNHDA, CDR2 SQIVND (reference sequence). CDR3 region: CASSSRTFYGYTF. CDR3 DNA sequence: TGTGCCAGTAGTTCTCGGACTTTCTATGGCTACACCTTC.

This chain links TRBV21-1 with TRBJ1-1. TRBV21-1 counts as a pseudogene. CDR3 size: 17 residues. In nucleotides, the CDR3 is TGTGCCAGCAGCAAAAACTCGGAAGGAGGGAGGTTTACTGAAGCTTTCTTT. Protein: CASSKNSEGGRFTEAFF.

V gene TRBV21-1 combines with J gene TRBJ2-7; the table assigns TRBD2, which was not confirmed against the DNA. TRBV21-1 is assigned pseudogene status. The CDR3 contains 15 residues. CDR3 in amino acids: CASSKPREGAYEQYF. The CDR3 nucleotides are TGTGCCAGCAGCAAACCACGGGAGGGGGCCTACGAGCAGTACTTC.

The rearrangement uses TRBV12-3 or TRBV12-4 and TRBJ2-2, with D possibly being TRBD2 (5 bases). This CDR3 spans 13 amino acids. V lost 8 bases, J lost 0 bases, and 7 bases lay in between. CDR3 region: CASLDSNTGELFF. The CDR3 nucleotides are TGTGCCAGCTTGGACTCGAACACCGGGGAGCTGTTTTTT.

This chain connects TRBV4-3 to TRBJ1-2; no reliable D call. CDR3 length: 14 residues. V was trimmed by 0 bases and J by 4 bases, leaving 9 bases between them. Germline lookup yields CDR1 LGHNA and CDR2 YSLEER. The CDR3 DNA sequence: TGCGCCAGCAGCCAAGATCACGGTTTCTATGGCTACACCTTC. Protein: CASSQDHGFYGYTF.